This T cell receptor (beta chain) was retrieved from a study of Graves' ophthalmopathy and Graves' hyperthyroidism. Study-wide results and caveats: A 13-signature model separated ophthalmopathy from stable hyperthyroidism, 85% to 90% sensitivity, roughly 81% specificity. Detected in blood as well were most expanded thyroid clonotypes with frequency above 0.001.

Having ophthalmopathy, the donors showed moderate-to-severe activity, CAS ≥3 and NOSPECS ≥4, with disease lasting under 3 months. A diagnosis was made from clinical symptoms together with serum thyroxine, TRAb, thyroid ultrasound and orbital computed tomography. Germline CDR1 is MGHDK and CDR2 is SYGVNS. The V and J ends lost 6 bases and 4 bases respectively, with 15 bases between them. The CDR3 consists of 15 residues. This clonotype was picked up many times. Antigen specificity is unknown. From RNA, the CDR3 regions of TCR beta chains were amplified and sequenced. HTBI-primed RT-PCR formed the first round, and a multiplex PCR formed the second. TCRdb analysed the multiplex PCR reads with MiXCR anew, one entry per CDR3 protein. The sample shows more than 550,000 distinct CDR3 sequences, roughly 41% of them seen only once.

Sequenced material: peripheral blood. This TCR derives from an adult man with Graves' ophthalmopathy. The chain joins TRBV25-1 to TRBJ1-4; D gene unclear. The CDR3 nucleotides are TGTGCCAGCAGCGACATTTCCGAGGTTAATGAAAAACTGTTTTTT. Encoded protein: CASSDISEVNEKLFF. Full variable domain (outside the CDR3, taken from reference TRBV25-1 and TRBJ1-4): EADIYQTPRYLVIGTGKKITLECSQTMGHDKMYWYQQDPGMELHLIHYSYGVNSTEKGDLSSESTVSRIRTEHFPLTLESARPSHTSQYLCASSDISEVNEKLFFGSGTQLSVL.